What follows are 26 T cell receptor beta chains derived from one specimen sequenced in a study of T cell therapy after organ transplantation. Antigen specificity for these receptors is unknown. Sequenced by immunoSEQ multiplex PCR; TCRdb stores in-frame clones only, minus some. In the table there are roughly 48,000 clones, approximately 94% of which are singletons. The sample in question was CD8+ T cells from blood, obtained before autologous CMV-specific T cell therapy. All receptors come from a human patient who had received a solid organ transplant and had CMV disease.

This clone was seen a single time. This rearrangement joins TRBV4-1 to TRBJ2-7; the match to TRBD1 covers 8 bases. The germline gives CDR1 MGHRA, CDR2 YSYEKL. The junction had 5 bases not matched to a gene; V was cut back by 3 bases and J by 4 bases. The CDR3 totals 14 residues. The CDR3 bases are TGCGCCAGCAGCCAGGCTCGACAGGGGTACGAGCAGTACTTC. It is translated as CASSQARQGYEQYF.

The gene calls are TRBV5-6 and TRBJ1-3; D is perhaps TRBD1 (6 bases). This CDR3 comprises 14 residues. Germline CDR1 and CDR2: SGHDT and YYEEEE. The V end lost 3 bases, the J end lost 8 bases, and 15 bases lay between the germline ends. In DNA form, the CDR3 reads TGTGCCAGCAGCTCGGCCTTGGAGGGGGACACCATATATTTT. Residues: CASSSALEGDTIYF.

This clone was detected only once. V and J are TRBV5-6 and TRBJ2-7; D could derive from TRBD1 or TRBD2 (5 bases each). The CDR3 covers 15 residues. V was pared by 3 bases and J by 2 bases, with 15 bases between. CDR1 and CDR2 (germline): SGHDT, YYEEEE. CDR3 nucleotides: TGTGCCAGCAGCTGGCCGGGACGCGGAGCCTACGAGCAGTACTTC. Translation gives CASSWPGRGAYEQYF.

The DNA for the CDR3 is TGCGCCAGCAGTGAGTCTGTCGGCTACGAGCAGTACTTC. Its protein product is CASSESVGYEQYF. The rearrangement joins TRBV10-2 to TRBJ2-7, with D unclear. From germline, CDR1 is WSHSY and CDR2 SAAADI. CDR3 size: 13 residues. The V end was cut by 0 bases, the J end by 3 bases, with 6 bases between.

The chain links TRBV6-5 to TRBJ2-5; weak D call: TRBD1 (5 bases). Trimming removed 5 bases at V and 5 bases at J, with 12 bases between. The CDR3 has 13 residues. In germline, CDR1 is MNHEY, CDR2 SVGAGI. The CDR3 region has the DNA TGTGCCAGCAGTCCCAGGGATGGGGAGACCCAGTACTTC. As protein: CASSPRDGETQYF.

The chain uses TRBV19 and TRBJ2-7; 7 positions agree with TRBD2. CDR3 length: 17 residues. Looked up from germline, CDR1 is LNHDA and CDR2 is SQIVND (reference sequence). Losses at the gene ends were 3 bases for V and 3 bases for J; bases not matched to a gene: 14. DNA for the CDR3: TGTGCCAGTAGTATTACCGAGAGGCACGGGGGGAGCTACGAGCAGTACTTC. Its translation is CASSITERHGGSYEQYF.

The chain carries TRBV7-9 and TRBJ2-1; TRBD1 aligns across 8 bases. The germline V gene encodes CDR1 SEHNR and CDR2 FQNEAQ (reference sequence). This CDR3 spans 14 amino acids. V lost 5 bases, J lost 4 bases, and 4 bases stayed unmatched. CDR3 DNA sequence: TGTGCCAGCAGCGGACAGGGCTTATACAATGAGCAGTTCTTC. Translation gives CASSGQGLYNEQFF.

This chain connects TRBV13 to TRBJ1-6; D unclear. The germline V gene has CDR1 PRHDT and CDR2 FYEKMQ (reference sequence). CDR3 length: 15 residues. Trimming shortened V by 5 bases and J by 5 bases, and 13 bases separated the two germline ends. CDR3 bases: TGTGCCAGCAGCCCGAGGACGGGAAATAATTCACCCCTCCACTTT. Translated, it gives CASSPRTGNNSPLHF.

The chain couples TRBV10-3 to TRBJ2-5, with 9 nucleotides matching TRBD1. Germline V lookup: CDR1 ENHRY, CDR2 SYGVKD. V trimming: 3 bases; J trimming: 4 bases; junction bases outside the gene matches: 6. The CDR3 runs 15 residues. CDR3: CAISEDRGFRETQYF. The CDR3 nucleotides are TGTGCCATCAGTGAAGACAGGGGGTTCCGAGAGACCCAGTACTTC.

This sequence joins TRBV4-2 and TRBJ2-1; 8 bases map to TRBD2. This CDR3 is 16 amino acids long. The V gene end was trimmed by 0 bases and the J gene end by 2 bases; junction bases not matched to a gene: 3. Per germline, CDR1 LGHNA and CDR2 YNFKEQ. Here the CDR3 reads CASSQDPAGAYNEQFF. CDR3 nucleotide sequence: TGTGCCAGCAGCCAAGATCCAGCGGGGGCCTACAATGAGCAGTTCTTC.

This sequence joins TRBV7-3 and TRBJ2-7, with D maybe TRBD2 (6 bases). Trimming removed 0 bases from V and 6 bases from J, with 9 bases in between. Germline V gives CDR1 SGHTA, CDR2 FQGTGA. The CDR3 is 13 residues long. The CDR3 nucleotides read TGTGCCAGCAGCTTAACGATCGGGGGCGAGCAGTACTTC. Protein sequence: CASSLTIGGEQYF.

The chain carries TRBV27 and TRBJ1-5; D is ambiguous. V lost 5 bases and J 0 bases, leaving 14 bases between the germline ends. The CDR3 is 16 residues long. The germline CDR1 and CDR2 sequences are MNHEY and SMNVEV (reference sequence). The CDR3 nucleotides are TGTGCCAGCAGTCCCTGGGCAGCCGATAGCAATCAGCCCCAGCATTTT. Protein: CASSPWAADSNQPQHF.

The chain joins TRBV27 to TRBJ2-3; 10 bases fit TRBD2. Trimming cost V 3 bases and J 4 bases; bases outside gene matches: 10. The CDR3 contains 17 residues. Germline V gene sequence: CDR1 MNHEY, CDR2 SMNVEV (reference sequence). Written as DNA, the CDR3 is TGTGCCAGCAGTTTGGTGACCAGCGGGGGGGCCGCAGATACGCAGTATTTT. It encodes CASSLVTSGGAADTQYF.

This clone has just a few counts. The chain joins TRBV30 to TRBJ1-1; D is uncertain. There are 11 residues in the CDR3. V lost 0 bases and J 7 bases, leaving 6 bases between the germline ends. Germline V gene lookup returns CDR1 GTSNPN and CDR2 SVGIG (reference sequence). The CDR3 loop reads CAWSVSLEAFF. CDR3 sequence (DNA): TGTGCCTGGAGTGTATCACTTGAAGCTTTCTTT. Full variable domain (remainder filled in from reference TRBV30 and TRBJ1-1): SQTIHQWPATLVQPVGSPLSLECTVEGTSNPNLYWYRQAAGRGLQLLFYSVGIGQISSEVPQNLSASRPQDRQFILSSKKLLLSDSGFYLCAWSVSLEAFFGQGTRLTVV.

The chain employs TRBV10-3 and TRBJ1-1, with 7 bases aligning to TRBD1. Germline CDR1 and CDR2: ENHRY and SYGVKD. V gave up 7 bases and J gave up 1 base; unmatched junction bases: 6. CDR3 length: 14 residues. The CDR3 reads CAITPTGSNTEAFF. The CDR3 DNA follows: TGTGCCATCACCCCGACAGGGTCGAACACTGAAGCTTTCTTT.

The rearrangement joins TRBV6-5 to TRBJ2-5; D remains unclear. Germline CDR1 is MNHEY and CDR2 is SVGAGI. The length of the CDR3 is 15 residues. V was trimmed by 0 bases and J by 5 bases, leaving 13 bases between them. The CDR3 loop reads CASSYSGGSWETQYF. The CDR3 DNA reads TGTGCCAGCAGTTACTCGGGCGGATCCTGGGAGACCCAGTACTTC.

CDR3 protein: CAILGVKGLEAFF. Written as DNA, the CDR3 is TGTGCGATCCTTGGGGTTAAGGGGCTGGAAGCTTTCTTT. V gene TRBV7-9 combines with J gene TRBJ1-1; tentative D call: TRBD1 (5 bases). Germline values: CDR1 SEHNR, CDR2 FQNEAQ (reference sequence). The CDR3 covers 13 residues.

The chain is built from TRBV6-5 and TRBJ1-1, with D possibly matching TRBD1 (5 bases). Trimming took 3 bases from V and 0 from J, leaving 8 bases between them. The CDR3 has 14 amino acids. CDR1 and CDR2 from the germline V gene are MNHEY and SVGAGI. CDR3 nucleotides: TGTGCCAGCAGTTATGGGGACTTGAACACTGAAGCTTTCTTT. It yields the protein CASSYGDLNTEAFF.

The chain is built from TRBV30 and TRBJ1-2; TRBD1 aligns across 8 bases. Germline CDR1 is GTSNPN and CDR2 is SVGIG (reference sequence). V gave up 1 base and J gave up 6 bases; unmatched junction bases: 1. CDR3 length equals 12 residues. CDR3 sequence reads: CAWSGTGNGYTF. CDR3 nucleotides: TGTGCCTGGAGTGGGACAGGGAATGGCTACACCTTC. Variable domain in full (rest from reference TRBV30 and TRBJ1-2): SQTIHQWPATLVQPVGSPLSLECTVEGTSNPNLYWYRQAAGRGLQLLFYSVGIGQISSEVPQNLSASRPQDRQFILSSKKLLLSDSGFYLCAWSGTGNGYTFGSGTRLTVV.

The V call is TRBV10-1, the J call TRBJ2-2, with 9 nucleotides matching TRBD1. V shed 6 bases and J 2 bases; nucleotides not matched to a gene: 7. The CDR3 runs to 16 residues. Germline V CDR1 and CDR2: WNHNN, SYGVQD (reference sequence). Here the CDR3 reads CASSPWDRVNTGELFF. CDR3 bases: TGCGCCAGCAGCCCCTGGGACAGGGTCAACACCGGGGAGCTGTTTTTT.

The chain's CDR3 is CASSLRDRGSTDTQYF. In nucleotides, the CDR3 is TGTGCCAGCAGCTTGCGGGACAGGGGTTCAACAGATACGCAGTATTTT. The rearrangement links TRBV5-6 to TRBJ2-3; 10 nucleotides agree with TRBD1. Germline values: CDR1 SGHDT, CDR2 YYEEEE. V lost 1 base, J lost 3 bases, and 5 bases stayed unmatched. The length of the CDR3 is 16 residues.

The chain couples TRBV29-1 to TRBJ2-1; a weak D match, TRBD2 (6 bases). Per germline, CDR1 SQVTM and CDR2 ANQGSEA. V lost 3 bases and J lost 7, with 19 bases in between. The CDR3 is made up of 15 amino acids. In DNA, the CDR3 is TGCAGCGTTGATAAGGCCGGGGGAAAAGGTAATGAGCAGTTCTTC. This sequence encodes CSVDKAGGKGNEQFF.

The genes are TRBV30 and TRBJ1-2, with D perhaps matching TRBD1 (5 bases). Per the germline V gene, CDR1 is GTSNPN and CDR2 is SVGIG (reference sequence). V shed 2 bases and J shed 4 bases, with 20 bases lying between them. The CDR3 sequence is 16 residues long. CDR3 in amino acids: CAWSPREGLEIYGYTF. DNA for the CDR3: TGTGCCTGGAGTCCCCGAGAGGGGTTGGAGATCTATGGCTACACCTTC.

This chain joins TRBV9 and TRBJ2-7; 8 nucleotides match TRBD1. V shed 0 bases and J 5 bases; nucleotides not matched to a gene: 7. The V gene's germline CDR1 is SGDLS and CDR2 YYNGEE. The CDR3 runs 15 residues. CDR3 nucleotide sequence: TGTGCCAGCAGCGTAGAGAACCAGGGGGCGAACGAGCAGTACTTC. Its protein product is CASSVENQGANEQYF.

The V call is TRBV27, the J call TRBJ2-4, with D maybe TRBD1 (6 bases). Germline-derived CDR1 and CDR2 are MNHEY and SMNVEV (reference sequence). Trimming shortened V by 6 bases and J by 3 bases, and 15 bases separated the two germline ends. This CDR3 contains 15 residues. The CDR3 nucleotides are TGTGCCAGCAGCCTAACAGGGAAGGGCAAAAACATTCAGTACTTC. The encoded protein is CASSLTGKGKNIQYF.

The chain links TRBV5-1 to TRBJ2-1; no clear D gene. Germline CDR1 SGHRS, CDR2 YFSETQ. The V gene lost 4 bases and the J gene lost 6 bases, with 14 bases spanning the gap. The CDR3 consists of 14 residues. In DNA form, the CDR3 reads TGCGCCAGCAGCCCAACCCCACCCCCCAATGAGCAGTTCTTC. As protein: CASSPTPPPNEQFF.